This T cell receptor beta chain derives from a study of siplizumab effects on memory and regulatory T cells. Notes on the study in general: The mapping of alloreactive clones to unstimulated subsets covered only a minor fraction of them. It seemed that naive T cells were more diverse than memory cells and were major contributors to the alloresponse.

As to this clone: Its antigen is not known.

The table came from immunoSEQ multiplex PCR; TCRdb's copy has only in-frame clones and leaves some out. The data show some 100,000 clones, roughly 93% seen once. This TCR was recovered from a human donor in good health. The material sequenced was CD8+ T cells sorted from blood.

The CDR3 nucleotides are TGTGCCAGCAGGAGACAGGCCTCCTACGAGCAGTACTTC. It codes for CASRRQASYEQYF. The chain has TRBV5-6 and TRBJ2-7, with D perhaps matching TRBD1 (6 bases). V was pared by 5 bases and J by 0 bases, with 9 bases between. This CDR3 contains 13 residues. In germline, CDR1 is SGHDT, CDR2 YYEEEE.